The source of this T cell receptor (beta chain) is a study of shared clonotypes between healthy human individuals. Germline CDR1 SGHRS, CDR2 YFSETQ. J was trimmed by 6 bases and V by 0 bases; bases with no gene match: 3. The CDR3 sequence is 16 residues long. With regard to this clone: Additional DNA sequences in this sample encode the identical CDR3.

Measured with immunoSEQ multiplex PCR; TCRdb has only the in-frame clones, and not every one. Among over a million clones listed, about 75% were seen once. The chain employs TRBV5-1 and TRBJ2-3; 14 bases agree with TRBD2. Sequences were obtained from memory CD4+ T cells sorted from blood. Regarding subset: CD45RA-negative fraction. The sequence came from a man aged 18 to 35 in good health. CDR3 in DNA: TGCGCCAGCAGCTTGGGACTAGCGGGAGGGCCGGATACGCAGTATTTT. This codes for CASSLGLAGGPDTQYF. The full variable domain, completed using reference TRBV5-1 and TRBJ2-3, is KAGVTQTPRYLIKTRGQQVTLSCSPISGHRSVSWYQQTPGQGLQFLFEYFSETQRNKGNFPGRFSGRQFSNSRSEMNVSTLELGDSALYLCASSLGLAGGPDTQYFGPGTRLTVL.